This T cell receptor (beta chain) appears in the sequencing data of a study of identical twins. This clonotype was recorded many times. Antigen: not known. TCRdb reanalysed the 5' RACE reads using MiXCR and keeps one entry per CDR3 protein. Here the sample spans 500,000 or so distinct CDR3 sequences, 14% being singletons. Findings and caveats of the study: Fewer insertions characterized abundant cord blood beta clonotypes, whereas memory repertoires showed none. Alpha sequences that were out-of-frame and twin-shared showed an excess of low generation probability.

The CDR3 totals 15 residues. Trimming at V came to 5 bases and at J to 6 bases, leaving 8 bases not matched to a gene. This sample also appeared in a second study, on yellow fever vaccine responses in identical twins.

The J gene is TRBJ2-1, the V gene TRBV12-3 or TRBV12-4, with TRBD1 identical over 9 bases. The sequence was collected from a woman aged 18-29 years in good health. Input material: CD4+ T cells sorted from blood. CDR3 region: CASSLGQGRGNEQFF. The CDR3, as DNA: TGTGCCAGCAGTCTAGGACAGGGGAGGGGCAATGAGCAGTTCTTC.